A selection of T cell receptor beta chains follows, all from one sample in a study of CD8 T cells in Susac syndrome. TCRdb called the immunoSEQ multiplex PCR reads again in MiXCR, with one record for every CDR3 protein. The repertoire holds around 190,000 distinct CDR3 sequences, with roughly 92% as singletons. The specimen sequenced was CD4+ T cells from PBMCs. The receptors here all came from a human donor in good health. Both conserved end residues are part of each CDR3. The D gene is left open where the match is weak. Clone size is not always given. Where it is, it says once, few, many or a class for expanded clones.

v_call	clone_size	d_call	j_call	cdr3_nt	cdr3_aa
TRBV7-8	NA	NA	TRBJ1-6	TGTGCCAGCAGCTTAGCGGCGGGTTCACCCCTCCACTTT	CASSLAAGSPLHF
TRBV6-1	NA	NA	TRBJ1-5	TGTGCCAGCAACGATTGGGGTGCGGCCCAGCATTTT	CASNDWGAAQHF
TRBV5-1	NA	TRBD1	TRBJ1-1	TGCGCCAGCGGGACAGGGGTTTTGGGCACTGAAGCTTTCTTT	CASGTGVLGTEAFF
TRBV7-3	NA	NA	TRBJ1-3	TGTGCCAGCTCTGCGGGGGCGCCTGGAAACACCATATATTTT	CASSAGAPGNTIYF
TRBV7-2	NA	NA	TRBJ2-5	TGTGCCAGCAGCGCCAGGACTATGGGTGAGACCCAGTACTTC	CASSARTMGETQYF
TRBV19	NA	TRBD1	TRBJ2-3	TGTGCCAGTAAAAACGGCCAGGGGGCTGGTACGCAGTATTTT	CASKNGQGAGTQYF
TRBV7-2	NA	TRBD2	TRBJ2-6	TGTGCCAGCAGCTCCAGTCCGGGACTAGCTTCATCTGGGGCCAACGTCCTGACTTTC	CASSSSPGLASSGANVLTF
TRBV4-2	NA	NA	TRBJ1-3	TGTGCCAGCAGCCAAGAGTTCAGGGGTTCCGGAAACACCATATATTTT	CASSQEFRGSGNTIYF
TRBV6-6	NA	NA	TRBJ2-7	TGTGCCAGCAGTACTACAGAGATGGGGGAGCAGTACTTC	CASSTTEMGEQYF
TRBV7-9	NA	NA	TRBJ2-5	TGTGCCAGCAGCGGGGACCAAGAGACCCAGTACTTC	CASSGDQETQYF
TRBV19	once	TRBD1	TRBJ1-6	TGTGCCAGTTCCCAGGGGGCGGTAAATAATTCACCCCTCCACTTT	CASSQGAVNNSPLHF
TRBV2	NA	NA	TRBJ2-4	TGTGCCAGCAGTGGAGCTTTTGGGGGTTTAGCCAAAAACATTCAGTACTTC	CASSGAFGGLAKNIQYF
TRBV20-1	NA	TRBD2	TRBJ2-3	TGCAGTGCTAGCCCCCTAGCGGGGGTCACAGATACGCAGTATTTT	CSASPLAGVTDTQYF
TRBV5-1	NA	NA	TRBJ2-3	TGCGCCAGCAGCCCAAGACTTGCGGACTCCGGCACGCAGTATTTT	CASSPRLADSGTQYF
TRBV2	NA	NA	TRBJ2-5	TGTGCCAGCAGTGATGGCCGGGGCCAAGAGACCCAGTACTTC	CASSDGRGQETQYF